A single sample gave rise to the 20 T cell receptor beta chains below, sequenced in a study of tumor-infiltrating lymphocytes in primary liver carcinoma. With about 470 ng total RNA as template and a constant-region primer, TCR beta cDNA was made. Slightly modified ARM-PCR, run as three nested multiplex PCR rounds, produced the TCR beta libraries. Each of the first two PCR rounds ran approximately 10 cycles with TRBV1-TRBV30 forward and C-beta reverse primers. TCRdb re-called the multiplex PCR reads with MiXCR, one entry per CDR3 protein. This table has tens of thousands of distinct CDR3 sequences, around 76% appearing once. Co-extraction of RNA and DNA was performed on about 20-32 mg of unsorted bulk tissue. Material: liver tumor tissue from sampling region 1. Stated subset: tumor region T1, superior pole. These receptors all stem from a man aged 40-49 years with primary liver carcinoma and hepatitis B virus infection.

With regard to this clonotype: At one end, the junction sequence differs from germline, possibly due to a read error. The V and J genes are TRBV12-5 and TRBJ2-1; 7 bases line up with TRBD1. Germline CDR1 is LGHNT and CDR2 is FRNRAP. This CDR3 has 13 amino acids. The CDR3 reads CASGPGTVDRQLF. The CDR3 DNA reads as TGTGCTAGTGGTCCCGGGACAGTAGATAGGCAGCTCTTC.

This clonotype was detected only once. A much larger clonotype is one base distant, so this may be a read error. The V call is TRBV6-1, the J call TRBJ1-1; TRBD1 is a possible D gene (6 bases). The CDR3 runs to 14 residues. CDR1 is MNHNS and CDR2 is SASEGT in the germline V gene. In nucleotides, the CDR3 is TGTGCCAGCATTGAATTGAGCAGGGGAGATGAAGCTTTCTTT. Its translation is CASIELSRGDEAFF.

Regarding this clonotype: One junction end does not reproduce the germline sequence, and a read error may be involved. The chain joins TRBV11-2 to TRBJ2-2; D gene ambiguous. CDR1 is SGHAT, CDR2 FQNNGV, per germline. The CDR3 has 15 residues. This CDR3 is CVSSFAESNTGELFF. In nucleotides, the CDR3 is TGTGTCAGCAGCTTTGCGGAATCGAATACCGGGGAGCTGTTTTTT.

CDR3 loop: CASSFRERVFF. The CDR3 coding sequence is TGTGCCAGCAGCTTCCGGGAAAGAGTTTTCTTT. This sequence joins TRBV7-8 and TRBJ1-1; D is unresolved. CDR3 length: 11 amino acids. Trimming shortened V by 3 bases and J by 13 bases, and 12 bases separated the two germline ends. The germline V gene has CDR1 SGHVS and CDR2 FQNEAQ.

About this clonotype itself: No conserved phenylalanine or tryptophan ends this CDR3, so it is likely a read error. It is unclear where the CDR3 begins or ends on the DNA, so no DNA is shown, and the CDR3 is as TCRdb lists it. V and J are TRBV6-6 and TRBJ2-2; the table's D call, TRBD2, has no DNA check behind it. The CDR3 spans 18 amino acids, including both terminal residues. Germline-derived CDR1 and CDR2 are MNHNY and SVGAGI (reference sequence). This CDR3 is CASSYSISGLANTGELLV.

This clonotype was picked up one time. Given a much more abundant clone one base away, this may be a read error. The chain couples TRBV11-2 to TRBJ2-7; the D gene is possibly TRBD1 (5 bases). The V gene's germline CDR1 is SGHAT and CDR2 FQNNGV. This CDR3 region has 14 residues. Trimming removed 1 base from V and 10 bases from J, with 17 bases in between. CDR3 in amino acids: CASSLVNSRVDQYF. CDR3 coding DNA: TGTGCCAGCAGCTTAGTCAACTCCAGGGTCGACCAGTACTTC. The full variable domain, with the rest looked up from reference TRBV11-2 and TRBJ2-7, is EAGVAQSPRYKIIEKRQSVAFWCNPISGHATLYWYQQILGQGPKLLIQFQNNGVVDDSQLPKDRFSAERLKGVDSTLKIQPAKLEDSAVYLCASSLVNSRVDQYFGPGTRLTVT.

This clonotype was seen repeatedly, ten times or more. This chain links TRBV24-1 with TRBJ2-4; TRBD1 matches 10 bases. V was pared by 3 bases and J by 2 bases, with 6 bases of the junction left unmatched. CDR1 and CDR2 from the germline V gene are KGHDR and SFDVKD. This CDR3 spans 17 amino acids. The CDR3 here is CATSDPRQGATKNIQYF. DNA of the CDR3: TGTGCCACCAGTGATCCGAGACAGGGGGCTACCAAAAACATTCAGTACTTC.

Worth noting for this clonotype: An end of the junction differs from the germline gene, which may be a read error. The V gene is TRBV6-2 or TRBV6-3, the J gene TRBJ2-4, with D unclear. Germline loops: CDR1 MNHEY, CDR2 SVGEGT. The CDR3 runs 13 residues. CDR3 sequence: CASSSDGVNIQCF. Written as DNA, the CDR3 is TGTGCCAGCAGTTCGGATGGGGTAAACATTCAGTGCTTC.

This clonotype was recorded a few times. The junction does not match germline at one end; this may be a read error. This sequence joins TRBV11-2 and TRBJ2-3; a possible D gene is TRBD2 (5 bases). The CDR3 runs 12 residues. Germline CDR1 reads SGHAT; CDR2 reads FQNNGV. The CDR3 protein is CASSACTDTQYF. CDR3 bases: TGTGCCAGTAGCGCCTGCACAGATACGCAGTATTTC.

Ten or more counts support this clonotype. A junction end diverges from the germline sequence, so it may reflect a read error. The V and J genes are TRBV5-1 and TRBJ2-5; 7 bases agree with TRBD2. The CDR3 is made up of 15 amino acids. The germline CDR1 and CDR2 sequences are SGHRS and YFSETQ. CDR3 DNA sequence: TGCGCCAGCGGCTTGGTGGGCGGGAGTAGGGAGACCCAGTACTTC. Protein: CASGLVGGSRETQYF.

The sample holds a few counts of this clonotype. This may be a read error, as it is one base from a much larger clone. This chain links TRBV7-8 with TRBJ1-1; TRBD1 might be the D (5 bases). CDR3 size: 14 residues. From germline, CDR1 is SGHVS and CDR2 FQNEAQ. The CDR3 protein is CASSLGGIGTETFF. The CDR3 nucleotides are TGTGCCAGCAGCTTAGGGGGGATAGGCACTGAAACTTTCTTT.

A remark on this clonotype: Mismatch with germline at one junction end may stem from a read error. The chain has TRBV28 and TRBJ2-7; 10 bases are a match to TRBD2. Germline CDR1 reads MDHEN; CDR2 reads SYDVKM. There are 14 residues in the CDR3. CDR3: CTSSSLAGDYEQYF. The CDR3 nucleotides are TGTACCAGCAGTAGTCTAGCGGGAGACTACGAGCAATACTTC.

This clonotype is medium-sized (0.01 to 0.1%) by share. V is TRBV6-1 and J is TRBJ2-3, with D possibly TRBD2 on 6 matching bases. The CDR3 has 13 amino acids. The V gene lost 6 bases and the J gene lost 14 bases, with 21 bases spanning the gap. CDR1 is MNHNS and CDR2 is SASEGT in the germline V gene. CDR3 sequence reads: CASSSPIAERGYF. The DNA for the CDR3 is TGTGCCAGCAGCAGCCCTATAGCGGAGAGGGGGTATTTT.

As for this clonotype: An end of the junction differs from the germline gene, which may be a read error. V is TRBV4-1 and J is TRBJ2-7; no reliable D call. Germline loops: CDR1 MGHRA, CDR2 YSYEKL. The CDR3 length is 15 residues. CDR3 coding DNA: TGCGCCAGCAGCCATGCTGGCAGTACCTCCTACGACCAGTACTTC. Its protein product is CASSHAGSTSYDQYF.

By share of the sample, this clonotype is medium-sized. CDR3 DNA: TGCAGCGTTTATAGGACAGAATATGGCTACACCTTC. Translated, it gives CSVYRTEYGYTF. V and J are TRBV29-1 and TRBJ1-2, with a possible D match to TRBD1 (6 bases). V dropped 5 bases and J dropped 5 bases, with 12 bases sitting between them. CDR3 size: 12 residues. CDR1 is SQVTM and CDR2 is ANQGSEA in the germline V gene.

This clonotype has a handful of counts. Just one base apart from a much larger clone, this may be a read error. This chain links TRBV11-2 with TRBJ1-2, with D possibly being TRBD1 (5 bases). This CDR3 contains 16 residues. Germline V lookup: CDR1 SGHAT, CDR2 FQNNGV. CDR3 region: CASSIRPRQSNFGYTF. As DNA, the CDR3 is TGTGCCAGCAGCATACGTCCCAGACAGTCTAACTTTGGCTACACCTTC.

As concerns this clonotype: Likely a read error: the CDR3 ends without its conserved phenylalanine or tryptophan. The chain is built from TRBV25-1 and TRBJ2-7, with D uncertain. This CDR3 comprises 17 residues. V lost 4 bases, J lost 3 bases, and 22 bases lay in between. Germline CDR1 MGHDK, CDR2 SYGVNS. This chain's CDR3 is CASSVLLASIWRYEQYY. The CDR3 DNA sequence: TGTGCCAGCAGTGTACTACTGGCTTCGATTTGGCGCTACGAGCAGTACTAC.

The chain combines TRBV6-1 with TRBJ1-2, with 8 bases aligning to TRBD1. The V and J ends lost 10 bases and 3 bases, in that order; junction bases with no gene match: 13. The CDR3 is 15 residues long. Per germline, CDR1 MNHNS and CDR2 SASEGT. DNA of the CDR3: TGTGCCACAAGGCAGGGGGCGGGCTGTGACTATGGCTACACCTTC. Its protein is CATRQGAGCDYGYTF.

The chain joins TRBV9 to TRBJ2-7, with TRBD1 matching over 9 bases. Looked up from germline, CDR1 is SGDLS and CDR2 is YYNGEE. The CDR3 runs to 14 residues. The CDR3 region has the DNA TGTGCGATCAGCGTGGGGACAGGGATATACGAGCAGTACTTC. Protein sequence: CAISVGTGIYEQYF.

This clonotype was detected many times. This sequence joins TRBV5-1 and TRBJ2-7; 11 nucleotides agree with TRBD1. In germline, CDR1 is SGHRS, CDR2 YFSETQ. CDR3 length: 23 residues. The trim removed 0 bases at V and 4 bases at J, leaving 27 bases unmatched. The CDR3 nucleotides are TGCGCCAGCAGCTTGGGGGAGTGGATAGCTCGGACAGGGGGCCCGGGAGTGGGTTACGAGCAGTACTTC. Its translation: CASSLGEWIARTGGPGVGYEQYF.